The sequence of this T cell receptor beta chain was determined in a study of human CD4 T cells and Enterobacteriaceae. After 6-7 days, proliferating activated T cells were FACS-sorted as CFSE-low CD25+ ICOS+ cells. Irradiated autologous monocytes pulsed with antigen were cultured at a 2:1 ratio with CFSE-labeled memory CD4+ T cells. Memory CD4+ T cells were sorted as all CD4+ cells except CD45RA+CCR7+CD95- naive cells, over 95% pure. Before sorting, cells positive for CD8, CD14, CD16, CD56, CD19 or bright CD25 were removed. Study observations and caveats: Compared with S. aureus or M. tuberculosis, Enterobacteriaceae repertoires held fewer clonotypes.

Survey-level sequencing, detecting one cell in 40,000, covered CFSE-low cultures. The repertoire was sequenced with immunoSEQ multiplex PCR; TCRdb's copy has only in-frame clones and lacks some. The sample has under 700 clones, roughly 32% seen once. By proportion, this clone is large. This CDR3 contains 12 residues. The germline V gene encodes CDR1 GTSNPN and CDR2 SVGIG (reference sequence). This chain links TRBV30 with TRBJ1-3; D unclear. Sequenced: bacteria-reactive CD4+ T cells grown in culture. Subset specified: CFSE-low proliferating memory CD4 T cells sorted after in vitro stimulation with a heat-inactivated bacterium or M. tuberculosis lysate. The clonotype was recovered from a human donor in good health. CDR3 nucleotide sequence: TGTGCTTCGGTATTCTCTGGAAACACCATATATTTT. Translation gives CASVFSGNTIYF.